The T cell receptor (beta chain) described here comes from a study of cytomegalovirus exposure and HLA in healthy donors (dated by TCRdb to about 2017). Regarding the research as a whole: An earlier analysis of some 500 of the donors reported approximately 290 Gb of sequence data and 100 million to 130 million unique TCR beta sequences from 190 million or so T cells. Roughly 300 gigabases of sequencing data and tens of millions of unique TCR sequences made up an early release that covered approximately 700 HLA-typed donors. Among the approximately 400 genotyped donors, about 85% belonged to the genetic ancestry cluster associated with self-reported Caucasian donors. The study aimed to test whether cataloging public T cell receptors could reveal signatures of past pathogen exposure. Using immunosequencing, the study profiled T cell repertoires from 640 or so subjects and related those repertoires to cytomegalovirus serostatus. Besides the first cohort of under 700 subjects, a separate validation cohort made up of about 120 different subjects was used. The study combined high-throughput TCR immunosequencing, statistical association of individual TCRs with disease status, and machine learning to predict cytomegalovirus infection status. In a later analysis, previously published TCR beta repertoires from several hundred donors were re-analyzed and high-resolution HLA genotyping was added so that TCR occurrence patterns could be studied. Rather than drawing on any new phenotypic data, the later analysis identified candidate immune exposures from TCR beta sequences and the way those sequences occurred across donors. An earlier analysis of 587 of the donors used high-throughput TCR beta sequencing to judge whether each TCR beta V gene segment behaved as functional or pseudogenic. Donor age, sex, ethnicity and CMV serostatus were compiled together with the repertoire data. A later genetic analysis took genome-wide SNP genotypes for about 55% of the 666 donors and used that subset as a discovery cohort. All discovery cohort repertoires had been generated on a single sequencing platform. HLA typing included class I and class II loci at four-digit resolution. The number of donors typed differed by locus, with roughly 620-630 for A, B, C, DRB1 and DQB1, approximately 500 for DQA1, 606 for DPA1, and some 440 for DPB1. Four to six DR-DQ haplotypes were handled as single units for association and clustering, since linkage in the cohort was strong. Among about 370 genotyped donors of the cohort, an average of around 220,000 unique TCR beta nucleotide sequences was sequenced per donor, of which 15% to 20% were non-productive.

What the study reported, not specific to this receptor: In a later genetic analysis, fewer N-insertions in productive TCRs were reported among donors in an Asian-associated ancestry cluster than the roughly 700-donor mean. Assigning TCR associations to individual alleles was difficult when HLA alleles, especially DR and DQ, strongly co-occurred. In a later analysis, HLA-associated TCR beta chains showed more clonal expansion and lower generation probabilities than non-associated chains that were equally common. Sequencing depth was assumed to be roughly uniform across donors in the presence/absence analyses, though that assumption may not hold. The 87-base-pair reads could not distinguish some IMGT-functional V segments, including TRBV6-2 and TRBV6-3, so those segments were excluded. A later genetic analysis associated a missense DCLRE1C variant with V-gene and J-gene trimming of TCR beta chains, and an independent cohort replicated the association. A later analysis reported that several top co-occurrence clusters appeared linked to parvovirus B19, influenza, CMV and Epstein-Barr virus. The study listed 164 TCR beta chains as associated with cytomegalovirus. Linkage disequilibrium might explain the correlated functional status among segregating V segments, but an unknown experimental factor could not be ruled out. According to a later analysis, TCR association rates differed among HLA loci, with DRB1 alleles showing the most associated TCRs and HLA-C alleles showing the fewest. The authors suggested that the approach could potentially be extended to other disease states and immunological phenotypes. Some 16 rarely observed V segments, including chromosome 9 orphons, were excluded from the earlier analysis of approximately 600 of the donors because counts were too low. A group of highly shared sequence variants was considered likely to be a technical artifact of the sequencing pipeline. At a false discovery rate of 0.05, a later analysis linked under 20,000 TCR beta sequences to specific HLA alleles. A further reported finding was that TCR beta sequences accurately predicted the HLA-A and HLA-B alleles for most subjects in the first cohort. Across donors, most TCR sequences were observed very rarely, whereas some public TCRs were present in many individuals. In a later analysis, most CMV-associated TCR beta chains were found to appear HLA-restricted, with HLA associations seemingly driven largely by CMV exposure. For the cohort, immune exposure information was limited to CMV serostatus. Three of the identified cytomegalovirus-associated TCR beta chains were confirmed in vitro to be specific for cytomegalovirus antigens. Broadly in line with IMGT annotations, most TCR beta V segments showed up in productive rearrangements about 87% or about 30% of the time in an earlier analysis of approximately 640 of the donors. In this cohort, only TCR beta chains were sequenced, and detectable features were limited by the absence of alpha or paired-chain data. Because some donors lacked HLA typing at each locus, the association tests relied only on the typed subset. The classifier was reported to diagnose cytomegalovirus status with high specificity and sensitivity in both the original cohort and the validation cohort.

The receptor library was made with the immunoSEQ multiplex PCR assay. For the multiplex PCR, a mixture combining 60 forward primers for TCR Vbeta segments and 13 reverse primers for TCR Jbeta segments was used. The CDR3 region of rearranged TCR beta genes was amplified from genomic DNA with a multiplex PCR assay. On the Illumina HiSeq System, the amplified TCR beta libraries were sequenced as 87-base-pair reads. As for the authors' bioinformatics: A later analysis counted 65 million to 90 million unique TCR beta chains across the 666 repertoires, and 10 million to 11 million of these chains were shared by at least two donors. To remove PCR and sequencing errors, raw reads were error-corrected and collapsed into unique sequences using a nearest-neighbor algorithm that merged closely related sequences. V, D and J gene segments were assigned by aligning CDR3 sequences to IMGT reference sequences. For a sequence to be retained, at least a six-nucleotide match to both a V gene segment and a J gene segment was required. Rearrangements were called productive when the CDR3 lacked stop codons and stayed in frame with V and J; all others were non-productive. Following IMGT convention, CDR3 was defined as the stretch from the second conserved V-encoded cysteine to the conserved J-encoded phenylalanine. The earlier analysis of some 600 of the donors excluded sequences that lacked an unambiguous match to a single V gene segment. In an earlier analysis of 587 of the donors, V segments were called functional above 56.7% productive rearrangements and were called segregating when the between-donor standard deviation exceeded 5%. A statistical classification framework was built for diagnosing cytomegalovirus status from the catalog of TCR beta chain sequences. V and J gene assignment, in a later analysis, came from comparing TCR nucleotide sequences with IMGT/GENE-DB human TR gene sequences. Using the TCRdist pipeline, a later analysis assigned CDR3 sequences along with most-parsimonious VDJ recombination scenarios. In a later analysis, every TCR beta chain was defined by the combination of its CDR3 amino acid sequence and its V-gene family, and reads without a unique V-gene family were dropped. In a later analysis, 550 to 650 highly shared, low-generation-probability nucleotide sequences were removed to address suspected cross-contamination and a sequencing artifact. For each public chain, a later analysis derived a clonal expansion index from normalized ranks of inferred template counts within each repertoire. A later analysis computed generation probabilities with a VDJ recombination model fitted to out-of-frame rearrangements, and checked the results against IGoR. In a later analysis, hypergeometric tests were used to score TCR-TCR, TCR-HLA and TCR-CMV co-occurrence, with a repertoire-size bias correction applied to TCR pairs. False discovery rates were estimated in a later analysis by permuting HLA or CMV assignments 20 times. A later analysis grouped co-occurring TCRs with DBSCAN, adding TCRdist sequence similarity when clustering within HLA-allele-positive subsets. For co-occurrence clustering, repertoires with fewer than 30,000 or more than 120,000 public chains were excluded, along with five or six repertoires with anomalous nucleotide sharing. TCRdb carries this immuneACCESS record with in-frame sequences only. Its versions omit some clonotypes, under half of them owing to an unresolved V gene in the studies checked, with the rest unexplained. V, J and clone size reflect that table, while D and trimming were determined from the DNA. The sample table holds about 180,000 clones, of which 60% to 85% were seen once. 1.5% to 2% of the sample is in the top ten clones.

Including the terminal cysteine and phenylalanine, the CDR3 comprises 15 residues. Just the 45-base CDR3 DNA is kept, in frame starting at base 1. From a lookup of the germline V gene, CDR1 and CDR2 are LGHNA and YNFKEQ. The junction shows trimming of 1 base on V and 0 bases on J, plus 9 bases between the germline ends. The cohort was made up of 500 to 850 healthy bone marrow donors. All cohort members were sampled while nominally healthy, although unrecorded immune exposures were likely present. The donor was CMV seronegative and belonged to the group of around 400 seronegative cohort members. Each donor provided a peripheral blood sample, and peripheral blood mononuclear cells were used for TCR beta sequencing. The Qiagen DNeasy Blood Extraction Kit was used to extract genomic DNA from the blood cell samples. Remarks on this clone: The specificity of this receptor is unknown. Per-base qualities were not stored, and no clone one base away is much larger.

The sample consisted of PBMCs. The chain couples TRBV4-2 to TRBJ1-1, and the D gene may be TRBD1, 6 bases matching. The clonotype originates from a man between 18 and 29 years old in good health and CMV-seronegative. The base sequence is TGTGCCAGCAGCCAAGTTGGACAGATGAACACTGAAGCTTTCTTT. Its amino acids are CASSQVGQMNTEAFF.